This T cell receptor beta chain came from a study of cytomegalovirus exposure and HLA in healthy donors. Regarding the study as a whole: Common viral pathogens seemed to be connected with several of the most significant clusters, according to a later analysis. Some V segments, including TRBV6-2 and TRBV6-3, were excluded as indistinguishable. Most TCR sequences showed up rarely, but some public TCRs showed up in many donors.

Germline assignment: CDR1 LNHNV and CDR2 YYDKDF (reference sequence). The CDR3 is made up of 14 amino acids. PCR was performed using 60 Vbeta and 13 Jbeta primers. Using immunoSEQ multiplex PCR, the repertoire was profiled, and TCRdb retains in-frame clones only, with some absent. The sample has roughly 100,000 clones, roughly three quarters seen once. Turning to this clone: What it recognizes is unknown.

The receptor's source is a man aged 25 to 45 in good health and CMV-seronegative. The V gene is TRBV15, the J gene TRBJ2-5; 7 bases fit TRBD2. Near its end, the DNA agrees better with TRBJ2-7, so the J call may be wrong. Specimen: PBMCs. CDR3 sequence: CATSRDWGGYEQYF. The CDR3 DNA reads as TGTGCCACCAGCAGAGATTGGGGGGGTTACGAGCAGTACTTC.